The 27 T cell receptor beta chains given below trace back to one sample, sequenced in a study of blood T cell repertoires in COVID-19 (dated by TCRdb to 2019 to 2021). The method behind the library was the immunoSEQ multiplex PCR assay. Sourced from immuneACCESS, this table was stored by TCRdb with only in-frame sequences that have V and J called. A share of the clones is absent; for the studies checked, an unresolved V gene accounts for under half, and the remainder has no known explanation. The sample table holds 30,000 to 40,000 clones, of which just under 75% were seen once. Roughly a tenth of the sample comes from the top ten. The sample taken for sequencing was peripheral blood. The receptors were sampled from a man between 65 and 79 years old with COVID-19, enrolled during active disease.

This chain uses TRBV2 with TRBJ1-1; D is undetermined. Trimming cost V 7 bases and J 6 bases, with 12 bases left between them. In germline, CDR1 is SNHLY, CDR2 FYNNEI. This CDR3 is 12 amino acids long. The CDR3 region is CASIVGRSEAFF. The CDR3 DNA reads TGTGCCAGCATCGTGGGGAGATCTGAAGCTTTCTTT.

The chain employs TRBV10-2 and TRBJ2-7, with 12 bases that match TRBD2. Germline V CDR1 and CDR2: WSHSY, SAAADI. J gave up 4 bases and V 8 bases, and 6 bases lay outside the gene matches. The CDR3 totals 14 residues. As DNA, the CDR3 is TGCGCCAGCTCGATGACTAGCGGGAGTTACGAGCAGTACTTC. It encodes CASSMTSGSYEQYF.

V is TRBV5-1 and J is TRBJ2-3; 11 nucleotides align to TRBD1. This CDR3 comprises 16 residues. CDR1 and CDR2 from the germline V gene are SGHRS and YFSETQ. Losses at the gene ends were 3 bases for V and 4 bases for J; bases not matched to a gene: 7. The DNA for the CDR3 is TGCGCCAGCAGCTGGACCGGGACAGGGGGGTCAGATACGCAGTATTTT. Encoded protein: CASSWTGTGGSDTQYF.

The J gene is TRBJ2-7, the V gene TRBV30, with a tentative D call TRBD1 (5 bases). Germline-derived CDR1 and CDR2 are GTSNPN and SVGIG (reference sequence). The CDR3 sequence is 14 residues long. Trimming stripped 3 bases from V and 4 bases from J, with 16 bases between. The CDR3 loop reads CAWRLVTGPYEQYF. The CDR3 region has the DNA TGTGCCTGGAGATTAGTCACAGGACCTTACGAGCAGTACTTC.

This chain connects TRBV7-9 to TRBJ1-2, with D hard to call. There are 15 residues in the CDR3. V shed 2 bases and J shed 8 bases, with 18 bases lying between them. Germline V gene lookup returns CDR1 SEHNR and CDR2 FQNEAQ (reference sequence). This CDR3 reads CASSLNGWASRGYTF. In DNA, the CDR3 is TGTGCCAGCAGCTTAAACGGTTGGGCCAGCCGGGGCTACACCTTC.

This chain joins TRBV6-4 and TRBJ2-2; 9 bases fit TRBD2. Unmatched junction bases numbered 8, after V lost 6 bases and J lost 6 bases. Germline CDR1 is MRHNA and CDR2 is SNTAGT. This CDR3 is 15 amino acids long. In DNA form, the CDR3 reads TGTGCCAGCAGCCCCGGGGTAGCGGGAGCCGGGGAGCTGTTTTTT. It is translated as CASSPGVAGAGELFF.

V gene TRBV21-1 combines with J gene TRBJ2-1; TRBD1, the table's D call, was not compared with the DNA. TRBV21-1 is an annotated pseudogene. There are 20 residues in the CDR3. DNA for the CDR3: TGTGCCAGCAGCATAGGGGACCGGGACAGGGGACGTTCGCGTAACAATGAGCAGTTCTTC. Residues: CASSIGDRDRGRSRNNEQFF.

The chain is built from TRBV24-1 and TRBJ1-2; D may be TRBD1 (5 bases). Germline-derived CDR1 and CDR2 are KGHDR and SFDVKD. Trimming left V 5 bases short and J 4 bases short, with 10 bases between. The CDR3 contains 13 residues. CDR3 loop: CATSGDYLYGYTF. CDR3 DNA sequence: TGTGCCACCAGTGGGGACTACCTCTATGGCTACACCTTC.

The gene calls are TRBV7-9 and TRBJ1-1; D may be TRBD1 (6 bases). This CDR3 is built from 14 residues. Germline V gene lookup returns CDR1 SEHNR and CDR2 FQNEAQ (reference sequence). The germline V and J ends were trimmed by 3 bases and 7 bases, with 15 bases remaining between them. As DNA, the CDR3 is TGTGCCAGCAGCTTCCAACCCAAGGACAGTGAAGCTTTCTTT. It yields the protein CASSFQPKDSEAFF.

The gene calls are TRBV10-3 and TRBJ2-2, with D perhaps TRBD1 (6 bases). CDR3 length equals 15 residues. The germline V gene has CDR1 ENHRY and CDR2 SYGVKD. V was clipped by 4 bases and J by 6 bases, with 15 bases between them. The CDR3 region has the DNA TGTGCCATCAGTGTAGGGAACAGGGCGTCCGGGGAGCTGTTTTTT. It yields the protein CAISVGNRASGELFF.

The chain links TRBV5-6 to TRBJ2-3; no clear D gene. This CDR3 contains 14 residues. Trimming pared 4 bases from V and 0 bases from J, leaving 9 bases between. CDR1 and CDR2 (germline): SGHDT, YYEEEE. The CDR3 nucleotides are TGTGCCAGCAGCGTACTCCTAAGCACAGATACGCAGTATTTT. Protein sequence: CASSVLLSTDTQYF.

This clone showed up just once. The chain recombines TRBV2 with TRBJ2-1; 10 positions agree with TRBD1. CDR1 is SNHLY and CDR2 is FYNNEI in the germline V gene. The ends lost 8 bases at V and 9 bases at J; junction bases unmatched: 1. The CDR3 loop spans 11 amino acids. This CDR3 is CASGDRGEQFF. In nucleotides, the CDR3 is TGTGCCAGCGGGGACAGGGGTGAGCAGTTCTTC.

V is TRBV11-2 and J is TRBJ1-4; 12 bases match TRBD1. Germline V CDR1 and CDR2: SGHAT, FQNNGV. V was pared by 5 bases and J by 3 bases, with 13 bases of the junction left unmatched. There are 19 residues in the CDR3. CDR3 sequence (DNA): TGTGCCAGCAGCGCGAACTTAGGGACAGGGGGCGCGGCTAATGAAAAACTGTTTTTT. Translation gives CASSANLGTGGAANEKLFF.

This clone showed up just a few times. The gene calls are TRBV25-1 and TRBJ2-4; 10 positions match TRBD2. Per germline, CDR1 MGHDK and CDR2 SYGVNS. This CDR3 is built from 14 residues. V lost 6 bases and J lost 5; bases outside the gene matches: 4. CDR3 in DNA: TGTGCCAGCAGACCTGGACTAGCGGAAAACATTCAGTACTTC. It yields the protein CASRPGLAENIQYF.

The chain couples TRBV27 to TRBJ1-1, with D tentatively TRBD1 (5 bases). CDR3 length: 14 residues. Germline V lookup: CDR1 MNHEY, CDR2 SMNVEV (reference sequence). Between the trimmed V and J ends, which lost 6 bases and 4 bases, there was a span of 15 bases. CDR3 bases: TGTGCCAGCAGACTAAACCGGGGGAGCACTGAAGCTTTCTTT. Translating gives CASRLNRGSTEAFF.

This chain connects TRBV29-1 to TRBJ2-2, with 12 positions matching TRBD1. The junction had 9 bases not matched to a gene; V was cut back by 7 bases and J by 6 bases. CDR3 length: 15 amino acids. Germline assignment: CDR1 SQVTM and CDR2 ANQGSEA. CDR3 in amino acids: CSGGSGQGAPGELFF. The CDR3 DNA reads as TGCAGCGGGGGCTCGGGACAGGGGGCTCCCGGGGAGCTGTTTTTT.

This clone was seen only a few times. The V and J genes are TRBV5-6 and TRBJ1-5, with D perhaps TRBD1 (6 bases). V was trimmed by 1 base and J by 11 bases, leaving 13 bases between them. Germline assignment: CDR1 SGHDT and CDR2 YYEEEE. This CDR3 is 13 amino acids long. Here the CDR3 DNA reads TGTGCCAGCAGCTTGCGGTACAGGGATGCCCAGCATTTT. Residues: CASSLRYRDAQHF.

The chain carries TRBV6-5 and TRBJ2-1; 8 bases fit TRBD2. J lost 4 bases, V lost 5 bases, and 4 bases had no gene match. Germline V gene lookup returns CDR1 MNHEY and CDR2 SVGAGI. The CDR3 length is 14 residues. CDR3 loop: CASSRLAQYNEQFF. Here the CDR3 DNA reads TGTGCCAGCAGTCGACTAGCGCAGTACAATGAGCAGTTCTTC.

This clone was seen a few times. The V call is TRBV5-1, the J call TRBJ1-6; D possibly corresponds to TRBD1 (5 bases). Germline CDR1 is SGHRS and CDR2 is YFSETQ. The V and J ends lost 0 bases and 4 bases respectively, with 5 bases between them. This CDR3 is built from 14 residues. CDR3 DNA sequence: TGCGCCAGCAGCTTGGAGGGGTATAATTCACCCCTCCACTTT. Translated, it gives CASSLEGYNSPLHF.

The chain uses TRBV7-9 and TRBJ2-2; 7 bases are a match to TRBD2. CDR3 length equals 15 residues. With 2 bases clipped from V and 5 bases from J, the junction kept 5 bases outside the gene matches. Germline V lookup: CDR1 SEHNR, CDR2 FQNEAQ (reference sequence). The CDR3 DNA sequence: TGTGCCAGCAGCTTACCCCAGCGGGGAACCGGGGAGCTGTTTTTT. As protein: CASSLPQRGTGELFF.

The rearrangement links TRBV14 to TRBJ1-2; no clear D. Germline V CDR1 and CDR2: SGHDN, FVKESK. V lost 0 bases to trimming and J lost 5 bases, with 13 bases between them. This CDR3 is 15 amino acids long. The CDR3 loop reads CASSQDYDNRYGYTF. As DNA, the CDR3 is TGTGCCAGCAGCCAAGATTACGACAATCGATATGGCTACACCTTC.

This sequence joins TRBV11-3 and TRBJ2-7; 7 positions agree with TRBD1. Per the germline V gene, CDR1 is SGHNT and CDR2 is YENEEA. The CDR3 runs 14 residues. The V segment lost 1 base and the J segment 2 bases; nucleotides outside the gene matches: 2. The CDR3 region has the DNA TGTGCCAGCAGCTTAGGAGGGGGCCCCTACGAGCAGTACTTC. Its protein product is CASSLGGGPYEQYF. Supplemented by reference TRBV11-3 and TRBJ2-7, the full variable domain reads EAGVVQSPRYKIIEKKQPVAFWCNPISGHNTLYWYLQNLGQGPELLIRYENEEAVDDSQLPKDRFSAERLKGVDSTLKIQPAELGDSAVYLCASSLGGGPYEQYFGPGTRLTVT.

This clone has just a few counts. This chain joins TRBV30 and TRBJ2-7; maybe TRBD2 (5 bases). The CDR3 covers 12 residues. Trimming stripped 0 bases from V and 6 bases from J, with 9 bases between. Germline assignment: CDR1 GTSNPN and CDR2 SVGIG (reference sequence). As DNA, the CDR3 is TGTGCCTGGAGTGTTCGGGGTAGCGAGCAGTACTTC. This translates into CAWSVRGSEQYF.

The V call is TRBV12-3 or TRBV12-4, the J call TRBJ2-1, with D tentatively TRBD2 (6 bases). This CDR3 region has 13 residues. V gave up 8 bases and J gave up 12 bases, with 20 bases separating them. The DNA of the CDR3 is TGTGCCAGCGTTCGGTCGGGGGAAAATCGGCAGTTCTTC. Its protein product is CASVRSGENRQFF.

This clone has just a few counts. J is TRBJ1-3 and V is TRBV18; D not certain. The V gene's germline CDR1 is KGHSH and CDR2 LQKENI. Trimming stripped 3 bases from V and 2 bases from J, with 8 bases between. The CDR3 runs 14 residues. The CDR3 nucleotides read TGTGCCAGCTCACCGGCGGCAGCTGGAAACACCATATATTTT. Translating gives CASSPAAAGNTIYF.

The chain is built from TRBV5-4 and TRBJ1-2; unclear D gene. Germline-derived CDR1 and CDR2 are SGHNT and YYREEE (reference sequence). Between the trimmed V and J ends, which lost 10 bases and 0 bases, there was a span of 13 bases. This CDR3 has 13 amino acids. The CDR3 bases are TGTGCCGTCACCCGGGGAACTAACTATGGCTACACCTTC. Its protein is CAVTRGTNYGYTF.

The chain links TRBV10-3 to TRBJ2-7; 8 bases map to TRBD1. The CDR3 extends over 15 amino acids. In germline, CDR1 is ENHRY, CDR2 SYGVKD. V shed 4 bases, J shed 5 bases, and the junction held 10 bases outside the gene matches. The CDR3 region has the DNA TGTGCCATCAGTGGACCCTCAGGGGGCTGGGACGAGCAGTACTTC. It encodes CAISGPSGGWDEQYF.